The source of this T cell receptor beta chain is a study of vaccination effects on CD4 cells after COVID-19. Across the whole study: Prior to sequencing, the ViraFEST assay stimulated PBMC with viral peptide pools, which expanded the antigen-specific CD4+ T cells. The culture medium for a few million PBMC per well included about 10 IU/ml IL-2 and 8.5 to 10 ug/ml peptides. Post-vaccine draws lagged the second dose by a median of 72 days.

A note on this clone: Its antigen is not known.

Following 10 days of culture, CD4+ T cells were isolated. As their vaccination, participants received two doses of either BNT162b2 or mRNA-1273. Vaccinees lacked prior SARS-CoV-2 infection and tested negative for nucleocapsid antibodies. V was cut by 3 bases and J by 2 bases, with 8 bases left in between. Germline V CDR1 and CDR2: SGHTA, FQGNSA. The CDR3 runs 13 residues. Sequencing was performed with immunoSEQ multiplex PCR; in TCRdb, only in-frame clones are kept and a portion is missing. Of 70,000 or so clones listed, roughly 73% are singletons. The chain employs TRBV7-2 and TRBJ2-7; D gene ambiguous. The specimen was CD4+ T cells from PBMCs cultured without peptide, collected after COVID-19 vaccination. This TCR came from a human donor who received a COVID-19 vaccine. CDR3 in amino acids: CASSLQHTYEQYV. The CDR3 DNA reads TGTGCCAGCAGCTTGCAGCATACCTACGAGCAGTACGTC.